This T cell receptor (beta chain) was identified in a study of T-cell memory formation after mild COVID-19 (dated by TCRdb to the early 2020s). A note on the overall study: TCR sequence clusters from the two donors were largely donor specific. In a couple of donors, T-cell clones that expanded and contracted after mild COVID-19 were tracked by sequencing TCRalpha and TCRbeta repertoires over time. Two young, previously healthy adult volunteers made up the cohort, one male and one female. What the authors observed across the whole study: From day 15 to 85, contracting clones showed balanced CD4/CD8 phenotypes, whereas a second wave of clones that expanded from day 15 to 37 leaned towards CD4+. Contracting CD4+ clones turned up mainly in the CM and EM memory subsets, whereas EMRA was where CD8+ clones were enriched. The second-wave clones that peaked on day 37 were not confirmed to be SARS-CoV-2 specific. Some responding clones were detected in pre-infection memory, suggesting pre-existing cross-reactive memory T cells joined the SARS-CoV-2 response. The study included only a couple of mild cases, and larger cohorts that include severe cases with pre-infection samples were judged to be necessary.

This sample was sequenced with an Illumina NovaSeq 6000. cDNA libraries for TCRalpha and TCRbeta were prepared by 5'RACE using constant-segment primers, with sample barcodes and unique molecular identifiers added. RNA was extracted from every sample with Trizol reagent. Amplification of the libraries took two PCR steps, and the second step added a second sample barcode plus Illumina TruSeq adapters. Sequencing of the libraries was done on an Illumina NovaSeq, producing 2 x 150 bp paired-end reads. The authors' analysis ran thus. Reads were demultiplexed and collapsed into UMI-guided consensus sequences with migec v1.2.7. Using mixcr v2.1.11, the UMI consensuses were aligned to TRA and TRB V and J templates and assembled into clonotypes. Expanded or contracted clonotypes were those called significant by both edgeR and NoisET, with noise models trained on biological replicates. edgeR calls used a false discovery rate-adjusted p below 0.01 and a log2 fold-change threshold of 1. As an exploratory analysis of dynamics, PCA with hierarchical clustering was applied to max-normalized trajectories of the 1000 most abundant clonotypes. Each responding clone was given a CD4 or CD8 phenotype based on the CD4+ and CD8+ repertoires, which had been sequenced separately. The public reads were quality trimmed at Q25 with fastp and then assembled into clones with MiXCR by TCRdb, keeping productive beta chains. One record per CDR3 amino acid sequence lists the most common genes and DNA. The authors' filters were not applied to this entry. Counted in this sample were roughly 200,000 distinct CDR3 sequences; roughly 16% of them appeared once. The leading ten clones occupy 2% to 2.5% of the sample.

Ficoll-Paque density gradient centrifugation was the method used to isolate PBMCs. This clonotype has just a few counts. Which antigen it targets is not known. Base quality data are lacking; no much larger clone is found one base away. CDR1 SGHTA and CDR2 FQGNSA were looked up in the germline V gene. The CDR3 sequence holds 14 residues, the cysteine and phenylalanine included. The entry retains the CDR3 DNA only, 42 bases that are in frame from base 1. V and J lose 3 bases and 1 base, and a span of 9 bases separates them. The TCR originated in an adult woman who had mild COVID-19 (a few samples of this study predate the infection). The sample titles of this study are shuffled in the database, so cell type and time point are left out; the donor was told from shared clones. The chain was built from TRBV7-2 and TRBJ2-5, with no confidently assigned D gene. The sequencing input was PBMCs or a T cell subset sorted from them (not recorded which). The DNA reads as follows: TGTGCCAGCAGCTTGTCCTACCTCCAAGAGACCCAGTACTTC. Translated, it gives CASSLSYLQETQYF.